This entry features one T cell receptor beta chain sequence. Its antigen remains unidentified. The length of the CDR3 is 19 residues. CDR1 is LGHDT, CDR2 YNNKEL, per germline (reference sequence). Trimming pared 0 bases from V and 2 bases from J, leaving 21 bases between. TCRbeta library construction was performed incorporating unique molecular identifiers. TCRdb reprocessed the PCR reads with MiXCR, giving one entry per CDR3 protein. The data show around 94,000 distinct CDR3 sequences, around 7% seen once. This sample is part of a study of T-cell reconstitution after alpha-beta-depleted transplantation in children. General observations from the study: There were reportedly several hundred expanded graft clones from which alpha-beta T cells came about two months after transplant.

The material was PBMCs, obtained before TCRalphabeta/CD19-depleted stem cell transplant. The source is a boy aged 2 to 9 with acute lymphoblastic leukemia, due to receive a stem cell transplant. The chain uses TRBV3-1 and TRBJ2-3; possible D gene TRBD2, 5 bases. CDR3 sequence: CASSQESEGSPADTDTQYF. CDR3 in DNA: TGTGCCAGCAGCCAAGAGTCCGAGGGCTCCCCCGCTGACACAGATACGCAGTATTTT.